The 30 T cell receptor beta chains below were found in one sample sequenced in a study of blood T cell repertoires in COVID-19. Clones were read by immunoSEQ multiplex PCR, and TCRdb kept only the in-frame ones, dropping some. The repertoire holds 350,000 to 550,000 clones, with 87% as singletons. Input material: PBMCs or T cells enriched from blood (not recorded which). The receptors stem from a woman under 30 with acute COVID-19.

The chain is built from TRBV7-2 and TRBJ2-7; 7 nucleotides align to TRBD1. The CDR3 has 14 residues. CDR1 and CDR2 (germline): SGHTA, FQGNSA. V lost 7 bases, J lost 0 bases, and 6 bases stayed unmatched. The CDR3 loop reads CASTLGQHSYEQYF. Written as DNA, the CDR3 is TGTGCCAGCACACTGGGACAGCACTCCTACGAGCAGTACTTC. Full variable domain (missing parts from reference TRBV7-2 and TRBJ2-7): GAGVSQSPSNKVTEKGKDVELRCDPISGHTALYWYRQSLGQGLEFLIYFQGNSAPDKSGLPSDRFSAERTGGSVSTLTIQRTQQEDSAVYLCASTLGQHSYEQYFGPGTRLTVT.

V gene TRBV6-2 or TRBV6-3 combines with J gene TRBJ2-5; 11 positions match TRBD1. Trimming removed 2 bases from V and 3 bases from J; junction bases left unmatched: 5. In germline, CDR1 is MNHEY, CDR2 SVGEGT. CDR3 length: 16 amino acids. The CDR3 DNA reads as TGTGCCAGCAGTTACCGGAGGACAGGGGGCAAAGAGACCCAGTACTTC. Protein sequence: CASSYRRTGGKETQYF.

The chain links TRBV9 to TRBJ1-1; possibly TRBD1 for D (6 bases). CDR1 is SGDLS, CDR2 YYNGEE, per germline. This CDR3 comprises 13 residues. Trimming shortened V by 3 bases and J by 6 bases, and 12 bases separated the two germline ends. CDR3 sequence reads: CASSATGFAEAFF. As DNA, the CDR3 is TGTGCCAGCAGCGCTACAGGGTTCGCTGAAGCTTTCTTT.

The rearrangement joins TRBV7-2 to TRBJ2-7; TRBD1 aligns across 11 bases. Germline V gives CDR1 SGHTA, CDR2 FQGNSA. V lost 4 bases to trimming and J lost 6 bases; unmatched junction nucleotides: 5. There are 14 residues in the CDR3. The CDR3 sequence is CASSSGQGAREQYF. In nucleotides, the CDR3 is TGTGCCAGCAGCTCCGGACAGGGGGCGCGCGAGCAGTACTTC.

The chain is built from TRBV9 and TRBJ1-5; D unresolved. Trimming cost V 0 bases and J 4 bases, with 5 bases left between them. This CDR3 is built from 13 residues. CDR1 and CDR2 (germline): SGDLS, YYNGEE. The CDR3 DNA reads as TGTGCCAGCAGCGTAGCAGAAAATCAGCCCCAGCATTTT. Residues: CASSVAENQPQHF.

For this clone: Distinct nucleotide sequences in the sample also encode this CDR3. The V and J genes are TRBV7-9 and TRBJ1-1; D ambiguous. This CDR3 has 14 amino acids. The germline V gene encodes CDR1 SEHNR and CDR2 FQNEAQ (reference sequence). V gave up 3 bases and J gave up 4 bases, with 12 bases separating them. CDR3 nucleotides: TGTGCCAGCAGCTTGGAGGGTGGTGTCACTGAAGCTTTCTTT. Translating it yields CASSLEGGVTEAFF.

The chain joins TRBV30 to TRBJ1-1; a possible D gene is TRBD1 (6 bases). V lost 5 bases and J 3 bases, leaving 19 bases between the germline ends. CDR1 is GTSNPN, CDR2 SVGIG, per germline (reference sequence). This CDR3 is built from 15 residues. CDR3 in amino acids: CAWGSDGGHYTEAFF. The CDR3 DNA reads as TGTGCCTGGGGTTCCGACGGGGGGCATTACACTGAAGCTTTCTTT.

The chain employs TRBV5-1 and TRBJ1-2, with 9 positions matching TRBD1. CDR1 and CDR2 from the germline V gene are SGHRS and YFSETQ. J was trimmed by 7 bases and V by 4 bases; bases with no gene match: 26. The CDR3 is made up of 20 amino acids. CDR3 amino acids: CASSPRGLQQGAGGSGGYTF. The CDR3 DNA is TGCGCCAGCAGCCCCAGGGGACTACAACAGGGGGCAGGAGGTTCGGGTGGCTACACCTTC.

This sequence joins TRBV7-6 and TRBJ2-3, with 7 bases lining up with TRBD2. Trimming removed 1 base from V and 5 bases from J; junction bases left unmatched: 6. This CDR3 region has 15 residues. The germline V gene encodes CDR1 SGHVS and CDR2 FNYEAQ. The CDR3 DNA reads as TGTGCCAGCAGCTTAGGCGGGAGTGGTTTAGATACGCAGTATTTT. Amino acids: CASSLGGSGLDTQYF.

The chain joins TRBV2 to TRBJ1-5, with no clear D. The CDR3 contains 15 residues. CDR1 and CDR2 from the germline V gene are SNHLY and FYNNEI. The V and J ends lost 1 base and 0 bases respectively, with 7 bases between them. The CDR3 nucleotides are TGTGCCAGCAGTGAAGAGCCAAATAGCAATCAGCCCCAGCATTTT. It specifies CASSEEPNSNQPQHF.

The chain combines TRBV10-3 with TRBJ2-1; TRBD1 matches 7 bases. Per germline, CDR1 ENHRY and CDR2 SYGVKD. This CDR3 comprises 15 residues. V was pared by 0 bases and J by 6 bases, with 5 bases of the junction left unmatched. For the CDR3, the DNA is TGTGCCATCAGTGAGTCTAAGGGGGCGGTCAATGAGCAGTTCTTC. This translates into CAISESKGAVNEQFF.

This chain links TRBV3-1 (or the pseudogene TRBV3-2) with TRBJ2-5; unclear D gene. Per germline, CDR1 LGHDT and CDR2 YNNKEL (reference sequence). The CDR3 extends over 13 amino acids. V lost 1 base to trimming and J lost 5 bases, with 8 bases between them. The CDR3 nucleotides are TGTGCCAGCAGCCAAGTCACCGGGGAGACCCAGTACTTC. Protein sequence: CASSQVTGETQYF.

The J gene is TRBJ2-2, the V gene TRBV19; TRBD1 might be the D (6 bases). Trimming took 8 bases from V and 5 from J, leaving 15 bases between them. The germline CDR1 and CDR2 sequences are LNHDA and SQIVND (reference sequence). The CDR3 loop spans 14 amino acids. The CDR3 region has the DNA TGTGCCAGTGCACAGGGAATTGATACCGGGGAGCTGTTTTTT. Translated, it gives CASAQGIDTGELFF.

The rearrangement uses TRBV19 and TRBJ1-2; 7 nucleotides agree with TRBD1. Germline V gives CDR1 LNHDA, CDR2 SQIVND (reference sequence). This CDR3 is 13 amino acids long. V gave up 4 bases and J gave up 7 bases; unmatched junction bases: 6. CDR3 residues: CASSRQGTSGYTF. The CDR3 DNA reads TGTGCCAGTAGTAGACAGGGTACGAGTGGCTACACCTTC.

J is TRBJ2-6 and V is TRBV4-1, with D perhaps matching TRBD1 (5 bases). The CDR3 spans 15 residues. The ends were cut back, 4 bases at V and 4 bases at J, with 11 bases in the middle. Germline loops: CDR1 MGHRA, CDR2 YSYEKL. The CDR3 reads CASSLQGSGANVLTF. As DNA, the CDR3 is TGCGCCAGCAGCCTCCAGGGTTCGGGGGCCAACGTCCTGACTTTC.

This clone appeared a single time. V is TRBV19 and J is TRBJ2-2; D remains unclear. Trimming removed 4 bases from V and 1 base from J, with 4 bases in between. The V gene's germline CDR1 is LNHDA and CDR2 SQIVND (reference sequence). This CDR3 has 13 amino acids. The CDR3 DNA follows: TGTGCCAGTAGTAACTTGAACACCGGGGAGCTGTTTTTT. Translation: CASSNLNTGELFF.

This clone was picked up one time. The chain employs TRBV27 and TRBJ1-1; D ambiguous. Germline V gene data show CDR1 as MNHEY and CDR2 as SMNVEV (reference sequence). V was shortened by 6 bases and J by 1 base, with 9 bases between the two germline ends. The CDR3 loop spans 13 amino acids. The CDR3, as DNA: TGTGCCAGCAGGGCTCAGGAGAACACTGAAGCTTTCTTT. This codes for CASRAQENTEAFF.

The V gene is TRBV6-5, the J gene TRBJ2-7, with 7 positions matching TRBD1. J lost 2 bases, V lost 6 bases, and 10 bases had no gene match. Germline V gene sequence: CDR1 MNHEY, CDR2 SVGAGI. The CDR3 runs to 15 residues. This CDR3 is CASSKTGLYPYEQYF. In DNA form, the CDR3 reads TGTGCCAGCAGCAAGACAGGGTTATATCCCTACGAGCAGTACTTC.

The chain employs TRBV5-6 and TRBJ1-2; maybe TRBD1 (5 bases). V shed 7 bases and J shed 5 bases, with 21 bases lying between them. CDR3 length: 15 residues. Germline V gene sequence: CDR1 SGHDT, CDR2 YYEEEE. The CDR3 spells CASVTRALGGYGYTF. The CDR3 coding sequence is TGTGCCAGCGTAACCCGGGCGCTCGGGGGTTATGGCTACACCTTC.

On this clone: A junction end diverges from the germline sequence, so it may reflect a read error. The chain recombines TRBV15 with TRBJ2-7; perhaps TRBD1 as D (6 bases). From germline, CDR1 is LNHNV and CDR2 YYDKDF (reference sequence). This CDR3 is built from 12 residues. CDR3 sequence (DNA): TGTGCCACCAGCAGGGACAGACTACGACGGAACTTC. Translated, it gives CATSRDRLRRNF.

The CDR3 region has the DNA TGTGCCAGTTGCGTACTGTCAGGAGGTATGGAAGCCATATATTTT. Translation: CASCVLSGGMEAIYF. The chain has TRBV19 and TRBJ1-3, with D uncertain. The V gene lost 8 bases and the J gene lost 11 bases, with 25 bases spanning the gap. This CDR3 region has 15 residues. Germline V gene sequence: CDR1 LNHDA, CDR2 SQIVND (reference sequence).

V and J are TRBV5-6 and TRBJ1-5; D possibly corresponds to TRBD1 (5 bases). Per the germline V gene, CDR1 is SGHDT and CDR2 is YYEEEE. This CDR3 has 14 residues. The V end lost 6 bases, the J end lost 2 bases, and 12 bases lay between the germline ends. The CDR3 protein is CASTPGGGNQPQHF. In DNA form, the CDR3 reads TGTGCCAGCACGCCGGGAGGGGGCAATCAGCCCCAGCATTTT.

The chain links TRBV7-9 to TRBJ1-2; D gene unclear. The CDR3 spans 15 residues. The V gene lost 2 bases and the J gene lost 4 bases, with 14 bases spanning the gap. Germline lookup yields CDR1 SEHNR and CDR2 FQNEAQ (reference sequence). CDR3 region: CASSLLEVRGYGYTF. CDR3 sequence (DNA): TGTGCCAGCAGCTTATTGGAAGTCCGGGGCTATGGCTACACCTTC. Full variable domain (outside the CDR3, taken from reference TRBV7-9 and TRBJ1-2): DTGVSQNPRHKITKRGQNVTFRCDPISEHNRLYWYRQTLGQGPEFLTYFQNEAQLEKSRLLSDRFSAERPKGSFSTLEIQRTEQGDSAMYLCASSLLEVRGYGYTFGSGTRLTVV.

The chain has TRBV12-3 or TRBV12-4 and TRBJ2-2; D remains unclear. This CDR3 has 12 residues. V gave up 3 bases and J gave up 5 bases, with 4 bases separating them. The CDR3 DNA follows: TGTGCCAGCAGTTTCGTGACCGGGGAGCTGTTTTTT. This translates into CASSFVTGELFF.

The chain couples TRBV3-1 (or the pseudogene TRBV3-2) to TRBJ2-7; TRBD2 matches 11 bases. CDR1 is LGHDT, CDR2 YNNKEL, per germline (reference sequence). The CDR3 runs to 18 residues. V shed 3 bases and J 2 bases; nucleotides not matched to a gene: 12. CDR3 region: CASSQRATSGMKPYEQYF. Here the CDR3 DNA reads TGTGCCAGCAGCCAGAGGGCGACTAGCGGGATGAAGCCCTACGAGCAGTACTTC.

The chain links TRBV19 to TRBJ2-2; 8 bases match TRBD2. This CDR3 comprises 17 residues. The trim removed 4 bases at V and 3 bases at J, leaving 10 bases unmatched. Germline lookup yields CDR1 LNHDA and CDR2 SQIVND (reference sequence). In nucleotides, the CDR3 is TGTGCCAGTAGTACCCCCTGGAGCGGGGGATACACCGGGGAGCTGTTTTTT. This codes for CASSTPWSGGYTGELFF.

The CDR3 DNA sequence: TGTGCCAGCAGCTTTGCGGGAGGTTCCAATGAGCAGTTCTTC. Protein product: CASSFAGGSNEQFF. The rearrangement joins TRBV7-9 to TRBJ2-1; TRBD2 aligns across 8 bases. V shed 3 bases, J shed 6 bases, and the junction held 4 bases outside the gene matches. CDR1 is SEHNR and CDR2 is FQNEAQ in the germline V gene (reference sequence). This CDR3 spans 14 amino acids.

This clone has just a few counts. The CDR3 loop reads CASSQGQVAGNTIYF. As DNA, the CDR3 is TGCGCCAGCAGCCAAGGACAGGTAGCTGGAAACACCATATATTTT. The chain employs TRBV5-1 and TRBJ1-3; 7 bases agree with TRBD1. The V segment lost 4 bases and the J segment 2 bases; nucleotides outside the gene matches: 6. The CDR3 runs 15 residues. Germline V gives CDR1 SGHRS, CDR2 YFSETQ.

The chain recombines TRBV28 with TRBJ2-1; weak D call: TRBD2 (5 bases). The germline V and J ends were trimmed by 3 bases and 8 bases, with 14 bases remaining between them. Germline V gives CDR1 MDHEN, CDR2 SYDVKM. This CDR3 contains 14 residues. The CDR3 DNA sequence: TGTGCCAGCAGTTTTAATCGGGATGTCGATGAGCAGTTCTTC. Residues: CASSFNRDVDEQFF.

This chain connects TRBV24-1 to TRBJ1-1, with D perhaps matching TRBD1 (6 bases). Germline V gene lookup returns CDR1 KGHDR and CDR2 SFDVKD. V shed 7 bases and J shed 2 bases, with 16 bases lying between them. The CDR3 has 15 residues. The CDR3: CATSPSGGGNTEAFF. The CDR3 DNA reads TGTGCCACCAGCCCCTCGGGTGGGGGCAACACTGAAGCTTTCTTT.